A single sample is the source of the 21 T cell receptor beta chains below, sequenced in a study of cytomegalovirus exposure and HLA in healthy donors. Clones were read by immunoSEQ multiplex PCR, and TCRdb kept only the in-frame ones, dropping some. The table has about 240,000 clones, around nine tenths seen once; the top ten hold less than 3%. Sequenced: PBMCs. These receptors all come from a man aged 18 to 29 in good health and CMV-seronegative.

The chain carries TRBV4-3 and TRBJ1-5; 8 nucleotides align to TRBD1. The CDR3 sequence is 15 residues long. V was pared by 0 bases and J by 4 bases, with 2 bases of the junction left unmatched. Germline assignment: CDR1 LGHNA and CDR2 YSLEER. CDR3 DNA: TGCGCCAGCAGCCAAGACGGACAGGGAAATCAGCCCCAGCATTTT. Translation gives CASSQDGQGNQPQHF.

The chain links TRBV4-1 to TRBJ2-2, with 14 bases fitting TRBD2. Germline V gene sequence: CDR1 MGHRA, CDR2 YSYEKL. V shed 4 bases and J 8 bases; nucleotides not matched to a gene: 9. The CDR3 is 17 residues long. CDR3 sequence: CASSLSPGTSGRGELFF. The CDR3 DNA sequence: TGCGCCAGCAGCCTCAGTCCCGGGACTAGCGGGAGAGGGGAGCTGTTTTTT.

This sequence joins TRBV29-1 and TRBJ2-5; no firm D call. This CDR3 spans 13 amino acids. The V gene lost 2 bases and the J gene lost 4 bases, with 11 bases spanning the gap. CDR1 SQVTM and CDR2 ANQGSEA come from the germline V gene. CDR3 loop: CSVETWARETQYF. The DNA of the CDR3 is TGCAGCGTTGAAACCTGGGCCCGAGAGACCCAGTACTTC.

V and J are TRBV5-1 and TRBJ1-2, with 7 positions matching TRBD1. Germline V gives CDR1 SGHRS, CDR2 YFSETQ. The CDR3 is 14 residues long. Trimming took 3 bases from V and 5 from J; bases not matched to a gene: 7. The CDR3 is CASSYTTGSYGYTF. The CDR3 DNA reads TGCGCCAGCAGCTACACGACAGGGTCTTATGGCTACACCTTC.

This clone is a singleton in its sample. DNA for the CDR3: TGTGCCAGCAGTTACTCGGCGGGAACTGAAGCTTTCTTT. Its protein is CASSYSAGTEAFF. J is TRBJ1-1 and V is TRBV6-6; D gene unclear. The V end lost 0 bases, the J end lost 5 bases, and 7 bases lay between the germline ends. Looked up from germline, CDR1 is MNHNY and CDR2 is SVGAGI (reference sequence). This CDR3 spans 13 amino acids.

The rearrangement joins TRBV2 to TRBJ1-3, with D possibly matching TRBD1 (6 bases). Germline loops: CDR1 SNHLY, CDR2 FYNNEI. V lost 2 bases and J 2 bases, leaving 10 bases between the germline ends. This CDR3 comprises 15 residues. Here the CDR3 DNA reads TGTGCCAGCAGTGAAACGTACAGGGCTGGAAACACCATATATTTT. Protein: CASSETYRAGNTIYF.

The chain links TRBV27 to TRBJ2-2, with 8 bases that match TRBD1. The trim removed 4 bases at V and 7 bases at J, leaving 8 bases unmatched. The CDR3 is made up of 15 amino acids. In germline, CDR1 is MNHEY, CDR2 SMNVEV (reference sequence). CDR3 DNA: TGTGCCAGCAGTTGGGGGACAGGAACAGACGGGGAGCTGTTTTTT. This translates into CASSWGTGTDGELFF.

This clone was observed once. This chain joins TRBV6-1 and TRBJ2-1; 10 positions agree with TRBD2. The CDR3 runs to 17 residues. Germline V gives CDR1 MNHNS, CDR2 SASEGT. The V segment lost 0 bases and the J segment 2 bases; nucleotides outside the gene matches: 4. The DNA of the CDR3 is TGTGCCAGCAGTGAAGCGGGAGCGGGGGGGACCTACAATGAGCAGTTCTTC. It is translated as CASSEAGAGGTYNEQFF.

The chain carries TRBV19 and TRBJ2-5; D remains unclear. This CDR3 contains 14 residues. Trimming took 3 bases from V and 5 from J, leaving 13 bases between them. The germline CDR1 and CDR2 sequences are LNHDA and SQIVND (reference sequence). CDR3 residues: CASSMYGIGETQYF. The CDR3 DNA sequence: TGTGCCAGTAGTATGTATGGCATCGGGGAGACCCAGTACTTC. Using reference TRBV19 and TRBJ2-5 for the parts outside the CDR3, the full variable domain is DGGITQSPKYLFRKEGQNVTLSCEQNLNHDAMYWYRQDPGQGLRLIYYSQIVNDFQKGDIAEGYSVSREKKESFPLTVTSAQKNPTAFYLCASSMYGIGETQYFGPGTRLLVL.

The chain recombines TRBV7-9 with TRBJ2-7, with TRBD1 matching 8 bases. The CDR3 covers 12 residues. With V trimmed by 5 bases and J by 5 bases, 2 bases remained unmatched. In germline, CDR1 is SEHNR, CDR2 FQNEAQ (reference sequence). In DNA form, the CDR3 reads TGTGCCAGCAGCATGGACAGGGACGAGCAGTACTTC. Residues: CASSMDRDEQYF.

The chain joins TRBV7-2 to TRBJ2-1, with 13 nucleotides matching TRBD2. The germline V gene encodes CDR1 SGHTA and CDR2 FQGNSA. This CDR3 has 17 residues. With 5 bases clipped from V and 5 bases from J, the junction kept 9 bases outside the gene matches. CDR3 residues: CASSPGLAGSLHNEQFF. In DNA, the CDR3 is TGTGCCAGCAGCCCGGGACTAGCGGGGAGTTTACACAATGAGCAGTTCTTC.

V usage is TRBV5-1 and J usage is TRBJ2-5; the D gene is possibly TRBD2 (5 bases). V was shortened by 5 bases and J by 5 bases, with 16 bases between the two germline ends. Germline CDR1 is SGHRS and CDR2 is YFSETQ. This CDR3 is 14 amino acids long. CDR3 coding DNA: TGCGCCAGCAGGGGAGAGGGCCGGGTTGAGACCCAGTACTTC. Translating it yields CASRGEGRVETQYF.

CDR3 DNA sequence: TGTGCCAGCAGTCCGGGACAGGGATACGAGCAGTACTTC. The encoded protein is CASSPGQGYEQYF. V is TRBV28 and J is TRBJ2-7; the match to TRBD1 covers 9 bases. Trimming took 5 bases from V and 4 from J; bases not matched to a gene: 3. Germline V gives CDR1 MDHEN, CDR2 SYDVKM. There are 13 residues in the CDR3.

This clone turned up a few times. This chain connects TRBV30 to TRBJ2-2, with 8 bases identical to TRBD1. CDR1 GTSNPN and CDR2 SVGIG come from the germline V gene (reference sequence). The CDR3 runs 13 residues. V shed 5 bases, J shed 7 bases, and the junction held 6 bases outside the gene matches. The CDR3 protein is CAWLTGAGGELFF. CDR3 nucleotides: TGTGCCTGGCTGACAGGGGCGGGCGGGGAGCTGTTTTTT.

The V call is TRBV5-1, the J call TRBJ2-7, with a tentative D call TRBD1 (6 bases). Germline V CDR1 and CDR2: SGHRS, YFSETQ. Deletions cut 3 bases from V and 6 bases from J, with 10 bases between. The CDR3 runs to 12 residues. The CDR3 loop is CASSSGGGEQYF. The CDR3 coding sequence is TGCGCCAGCAGCTCTGGGGGCGGCGAGCAGTACTTC.

V usage is TRBV10-3 and J usage is TRBJ2-7; 8 positions agree with TRBD1. This CDR3 region has 16 residues. Trimming cost V 2 bases and J 4 bases; bases outside gene matches: 10. From germline, CDR1 is ENHRY and CDR2 SYGVKD. CDR3 sequence: CAISEPGGRDLYEQYF. DNA of the CDR3: TGTGCCATCAGTGAGCCAGGGGGCCGGGATTTGTACGAGCAGTACTTC.

This clone was counted a single time. The chain couples TRBV11-3 to TRBJ2-3; 9 nucleotides line up with TRBD1. Germline CDR1 reads SGHNT; CDR2 reads YENEEA. The CDR3 sequence is 15 residues long. The V and J ends lost 1 base and 7 bases, in that order; junction bases with no gene match: 6. CDR3 nucleotides: TGTGCCAGCAGCTTAGGGGGACAGGGTCGGCATACGCAGTATTTT. It encodes CASSLGGQGRHTQYF. Drawing the rest from reference TRBV11-3 and TRBJ2-3, the complete variable domain is EAGVVQSPRYKIIEKKQPVAFWCNPISGHNTLYWYLQNLGQGPELLIRYENEEAVDDSQLPKDRFSAERLKGVDSTLKIQPAELGDSAVYLCASSLGGQGRHTQYFGPGTRLTVL.

CDR3 DNA sequence: TGTGCCAGCAGTTCCCCGACGGGGTTAGCTTTCTTT. Amino acid sequence: CASSSPTGLAFF. The chain combines TRBV28 with TRBJ1-1; D gene unclear. The CDR3 spans 12 residues. Looked up from germline, CDR1 is MDHEN and CDR2 is SYDVKM. V was pared by 4 bases and J by 10 bases, with 13 bases between.

V usage is TRBV11-2 and J usage is TRBJ2-7; 12 bases align to TRBD2. With V trimmed by 5 bases and J by 6 bases, 8 bases remained unmatched. The CDR3 consists of 15 residues. The germline V gene encodes CDR1 SGHAT and CDR2 FQNNGV. The CDR3: CASSLSSGRASEQYF. The CDR3 coding sequence is TGTGCCAGCAGCCTCTCTAGCGGGAGGGCATCCGAGCAGTACTTC.

This clone came up once. This chain uses TRBV6-5 with TRBJ1-1; D gene ambiguous. Deletions cut 2 bases from V and 8 bases from J, with 9 bases between. Looked up from germline, CDR1 is MNHEY and CDR2 is SVGAGI. The CDR3 has 12 amino acids. The CDR3 region is CASSYPEPEAFF. The CDR3 nucleotides read TGTGCCAGCAGTTACCCTGAGCCCGAAGCTTTCTTT.

V gene TRBV7-9 combines with J gene TRBJ2-5; perhaps TRBD2 as D (7 bases). Per germline, CDR1 SEHNR and CDR2 FQNEAQ (reference sequence). V lost 5 bases to trimming and J lost 5 bases, with 18 bases between them. The CDR3 covers 15 residues. The CDR3 region has the DNA TGTGCCAGCAGCCCCCGGGGGGCAGGGAAGGAGACCCAGTACTTC. Protein sequence: CASSPRGAGKETQYF.